This is a list of T cell receptor beta chains from one sample in a study of response to subunit inactivated influenza vaccine. Each CDR3 protein gets one entry after TCRdb re-called the RT-PCR reads with MiXCR. The sample lists more than 500,000 distinct CDR3 sequences, 11% occurring once. Separately, the same data were catalogued under a study of T cells expressing NK-cell markers.

Here the sequenced sample was PBMCs from blood, taken on the day of vaccination. The receptors here all came from a man aged 50-59 years who received an inactivated influenza vaccine. CDR3s include the opening cysteine and the closing phenylalanine or tryptophan. Each record gives: J gene, CDR3 length, D gene, V gene, clone size, CDR3 DNA, CDR3 protein. The D gene is left open where the match is weak. Size is stated for part of the rows, as once, few or many counts, or as a class when the clone is expanded.

J: TRBJ2-2
length: 14
D: -
V: TRBV4-1
size: many
DNA: TGCGCCAGCAGCCCCCATTACAGGGACGGGGAGCTGTTTTTT
CDR3: CASSPHYRDGELFF

J: TRBJ2-1
length: 19
D: TRBD2
V: TRBV13
size: few
DNA: TGTGCCAGCAGCACAAAAACCCCACTAGCGGGAACAATCTACAATGAGCAGTTCTTC
CDR3: CASSTKTPLAGTIYNEQFF

J: TRBJ2-2
length: 15
D: -
V: TRBV12-3/TRBV12-4
size: -
DNA: TGTGCCAGCAGTTCGACAGTAGGGAACACCGGGGAGCTGTTTTTT
CDR3: CASSSTVGNTGELFF

J: TRBJ2-2
length: 15
D: -
V: TRBV13
size: few
DNA: TGTGCCAGCAGCTTATGGGGGGCATTAACCGGGGAGCTGTTTTTT
CDR3: CASSLWGALTGELFF

J: TRBJ2-4
length: 15
D: -
V: TRBV6-1
size: few
DNA: TGTGCCAGCAGTCCAGATATACACCGGACAGACATTCAGTACTTC
CDR3: CASSPDIHRTDIQYF

J: TRBJ2-2
length: 13
D: -
V: TRBV11-2
size: many
DNA: TGTGCCAGCAGCTTAGTGGCCACCGGGGAGCTGTTTTTT
CDR3: CASSLVATGELFF

J: TRBJ2-7
length: 16
D: TRBD1
V: TRBV18
size: many
DNA: TGTGCCAGCTCACCACCCGGGACAGGGGTTCTCTACGAGCAGTACTTC
CDR3: CASSPPGTGVLYEQYF

J: TRBJ1-1
length: 16
D: -
V: TRBV4-1
size: -
DNA: TGCGCCAGCAGCCAAGGGACGAACAGGATCCCCCTGGAAGCTTTCTTT
CDR3: CASSQGTNRIPLEAFF

J: TRBJ2-4
length: 15
D: -
V: TRBV28
size: -
DNA: TGTGCCAGCAGTTTCACACGGCTAGCCAAAAACATTCAGTACTTC
CDR3: CASSFTRLAKNIQYF

J: TRBJ2-4
length: 18
D: -
V: TRBV7-9
size: -
DNA: TGTGCCAGCAGCCCCGCGGCCGGACAAATACTAGCCAAAAACATTCAGTACTTC
CDR3: CASSPAAGQILAKNIQYF

J: TRBJ2-2
length: 18
D: TRBD1
V: TRBV7-6
size: many
DNA: TGTGCCAGCAGCCCAACCGGGACAGGGGGCGGTAACACCGGGGAGCTGTTTTTT
CDR3: CASSPTGTGGGNTGELFF

J: TRBJ2-3
length: 16
D: TRBD1
V: TRBV24-1
size: -
DNA: TGTGCCACCAGTGAGAGAGGGACAGCAAACACAGATACGCAGTATTTT
CDR3: CATSERGTANTDTQYF

J: TRBJ2-1
length: 12
D: -
V: TRBV7-9
size: -
DNA: TGTGCCAGCGGGGTAAACCACGGTGAGCAGTTCTTC
CDR3: CASGVNHGEQFF

J: TRBJ1-5
length: 12
D: -
V: TRBV12-3/TRBV12-4
size: -
DNA: TGTGCCAGCACCACAGGGTCTCAGCCCCAGCATTTT
CDR3: CASTTGSQPQHF

J: TRBJ2-7
length: 15
D: -
V: TRBV4-1
size: -
DNA: TGCGCCAGCAGCCAACCCGGTCGCCATATCTACGAGCAGTACTTC
CDR3: CASSQPGRHIYEQYF

J: TRBJ2-5
length: 15
D: -
V: TRBV28
size: -
DNA: TGTGCCAGCAGTGAGACCGGGGGTTCTCAAGAGACCCAGTACTTC
CDR3: CASSETGGSQETQYF

J: TRBJ2-1
length: 15
D: TRBD2
V: TRBV10-3
size: few
DNA: TGTGCCATCAGTGATGGGGGGGTCTCCTACAATGAGCAGTTCTTC
CDR3: CAISDGGVSYNEQFF

J: TRBJ1-4
length: 15
D: TRBD1
V: TRBV5-1
size: few
DNA: TGCGCCAGCAGCTACGCCGGGACAGGGAATGAAAAACTGTTTTTT
CDR3: CASSYAGTGNEKLFF

J: TRBJ2-2
length: 14
D: -
V: TRBV2
size: few
DNA: TGTGCCAGCAGTGAAAGTTTTAACACCGGGGAGCTGTTTTTT
CDR3: CASSESFNTGELFF

J: TRBJ2-1
length: 14
D: -
V: TRBV4-1
size: few
DNA: TGCGCCAGCAGCCAATTGGCAGCGCAGGGTTGGCAGTTCTTC
CDR3: CASSQLAAQGWQFF

J: TRBJ2-5
length: 15
D: -
V: TRBV5-1
size: many
DNA: TGCGCCAGCAGCTTGTTTGGGGTGGAGGAAGAGACCCAGTACTTC
CDR3: CASSLFGVEEETQYF

J: TRBJ2-5
length: 15
D: TRBD2
V: TRBV20-1
size: few
DNA: TGCAGTGCTAGTTCGCTAGCGGGACACCAAGAGACCCAGTACTTC
CDR3: CSASSLAGHQETQYF

J: TRBJ2-3
length: 11
D: -
V: TRBV20-1
size: many
DNA: TGCAGCAGCGGGAGCACAGATACGCAGTATTTT
CDR3: CSSGSTDTQYF

J: TRBJ1-2
length: 13
D: TRBD1
V: TRBV29-1
size: -
DNA: TGCAGCGTTCCGGACAGGTCAGAGTTGGGCTACACCTTC
CDR3: CSVPDRSELGYTF

J: TRBJ2-1
length: 17
D: TRBD2
V: TRBV20-1
size: -
DNA: TGCAGTGCTAGACCACCGGGACTAGCGGGAGACTACAATGAGCAGTTCTTC
CDR3: CSARPPGLAGDYNEQFF

J: TRBJ2-1
length: 15
D: TRBD2
V: TRBV28
size: few
DNA: TGTGCCAGCAGTTTGCGGGGGGGCCACTACAATGAGCAGTTCTTC
CDR3: CASSLRGGHYNEQFF

J: TRBJ1-1
length: 16
D: -
V: TRBV10-3
size: few
DNA: TGTGCCATCAGTGATTTCCGGATTGGCCTGAACACTGAAGCTTTCTTT
CDR3: CAISDFRIGLNTEAFF

J: TRBJ2-1
length: 19
D: TRBD2
V: TRBV4-3
size: few
DNA: TGCGCCAGCAGCCAAGAACGGCTAGCGGGAGTTTCTACCTACAATGAGCAGTTCTTC
CDR3: CASSQERLAGVSTYNEQFF

J: TRBJ2-7
length: 13
D: -
V: TRBV2
size: few
DNA: TGTGCCAGCAGGGACGGGGTCTCCTACGAGCAGTACTTC
CDR3: CASRDGVSYEQYF

J: TRBJ2-7
length: 11
D: -
V: TRBV30
size: -
DNA: TGTGCCTGGAGGGTGGGGGACGAGCAGTACTTC
CDR3: CAWRVGDEQYF

J: TRBJ2-2
length: 13
D: -
V: TRBV20-1
size: -
DNA: TGCAGTGCTAGTCACGGGAACACCGGGGAGCTGTTTTTT
CDR3: CSASHGNTGELFF

J: TRBJ2-7
length: 15
D: -
V: TRBV5-1
size: -
DNA: TGCGCCAGCAGCTTGGTGCCAGGCCCCCGGAACGAGCAGTACTTC
CDR3: CASSLVPGPRNEQYF

J: TRBJ2-7
length: 14
D: -
V: TRBV10-3
size: -
DNA: TGTGCCATCAGTGAGTCTGAGAAGACCTACGAGCAGTACTTC
CDR3: CAISESEKTYEQYF

J: TRBJ2-7
length: 14
D: TRBD2
V: TRBV27
size: -
DNA: TGTGCCAGCAGTTTATCTGTAGCGGGGGACGAGCAGTACTTC
CDR3: CASSLSVAGDEQYF

J: TRBJ2-2
length: 19
D: -
V: TRBV19
size: -
DNA: TGTGCCAGTAGGTTGTGGACGTTGCCATCCTTGTTACCCACCGGGGAGCTGTTTTTT
CDR3: CASRLWTLPSLLPTGELFF

J: TRBJ2-3
length: 15
D: -
V: TRBV5-1
size: -
DNA: TGCGCCAGCAGCTTGTACGGGACTAGCACAGATACGCAGTATTTT
CDR3: CASSLYGTSTDTQYF

J: TRBJ2-7
length: 15
D: TRBD2
V: TRBV7-2
size: -
DNA: TGTGCCAGCAGCTTAATCCCTAGCGGGGGAGGAGAGCAGTACTTC
CDR3: CASSLIPSGGGEQYF

J: TRBJ1-3
length: 15
D: -
V: TRBV6-5
size: -
DNA: TGTGCCAGCAGTTACAGGGGACGTGATGGGAACACCATATATTTT
CDR3: CASSYRGRDGNTIYF

J: TRBJ2-3
length: 13
D: -
V: TRBV7-9
size: few
DNA: TGTGCCAGCAGCTTCGGGGTTTCAGATACGCAGTATTTT
CDR3: CASSFGVSDTQYF

J: TRBJ1-2
length: 14
D: TRBD1
V: TRBV7-9
size: few
DNA: TGTGCCAGCAGCTTAGTCGGACAGGAGAGTGGCTACACCTTC
CDR3: CASSLVGQESGYTF